This TCR beta chain was identified during a study of blood T cell repertoires in COVID-19. As processed by the authors: Amplification from reference gene primers served as the basis for estimated nucleated cell counts. Generated by immunoSEQ multiplex PCR, the TCRdb table keeps only in-frame clones and is missing some. Clonal size and the V and J genes are those of that table, whereas D and trimming came from the DNA. The data contain 200,000 to 250,000 clones, about 85% of them singletons. Recruited during active infection, patients (from Seattle) were subsequently followed longitudinally. This sequence was found in a woman aged 50 to 65 with COVID-19, enrolled during active disease. Sequences were obtained from peripheral blood.

CDR3 sequence reads: CAWSPSAGQGNEQYF. CDR3 nucleotides: TGTGCCTGGAGTCCCTCCGCTGGCCAGGGGAACGAGCAGTACTTC. The rearrangement links TRBV30 to TRBJ2-7, with a tentative D call TRBD1 (6 bases). Germline values: CDR1 GTSNPN, CDR2 SVGIG (reference sequence). CDR3 length: 15 residues. The V and J ends lost 2 bases and 5 bases respectively, with 19 bases between them.